A single sample is the source of the 26 T cell receptor beta chains below, sequenced in a study of a mutant IDH1 vaccine in newly diagnosed glioma. Documented time point: baseline, week 1 (first vaccination visit). Treatment noted: pre-vaccination baseline after standard-of-care therapy. Produced via immunoSEQ multiplex PCR; TCRdb's table is partial and in-frame only. Counted here are around 30,000 clones, over 60% occurring once; the ten biggest clones make up about 9.4%. Source: peripheral blood mononuclear cells (PBMCs), taken from a glioma patient treated with radiotherapy, temozolomide or both. Receptor source: a man between 45 and 60 years old with glioma. Some clones in this sample may be carry-over from other donors' samples.

The chain has TRBV9 and TRBJ1-2, with D possibly TRBD1 on 6 matching bases. V dropped 0 bases and J dropped 7 bases, with 19 bases sitting between them. Germline V gene data show CDR1 as SGDLS and CDR2 as YYNGEE. This CDR3 is built from 16 residues. CDR3 nucleotides: TGTGCCAGCAGCGTAGCCCTACAGGGCGGAATGGGTGGCTACACCTTC. This sequence encodes CASSVALQGGMGGYTF.

The chain recombines TRBV6-5 with TRBJ1-4; no clear D gene. V was trimmed by 8 bases and J by 2 bases, leaving 12 bases between them. Per the germline V gene, CDR1 is MNHEY and CDR2 is SVGAGI. The CDR3 sequence is 14 residues long. DNA for the CDR3: TGTGCCAGCGCACAGACGGTGACTAATGAAAAACTGTTTTTT. Protein sequence: CASAQTVTNEKLFF.

The chain is built from TRBV29-1 and TRBJ2-2; D may match TRBD1 or TRBD2 (5 bases each). V was pared by 4 bases and J by 1 base, with 13 bases between. The germline gives CDR1 SQVTM, CDR2 ANQGSEA. The CDR3 spans 15 residues. CDR3 bases: TGCAGCGTTGGGGGGTCGCAGGGGAACACCGGGGAGCTGTTTTTT. Its translation: CSVGGSQGNTGELFF.

The chain links TRBV20-1 to TRBJ1-1; D gene uncertain. The CDR3 runs 10 residues. Germline V lookup: CDR1 DFQATT, CDR2 SNEGSKA (reference sequence). Between the trimmed V and J ends, which lost 3 bases and 4 bases, there was a span of 3 bases. The CDR3 here is CSARITEAFF. CDR3 coding DNA: TGCAGTGCTAGGATCACTGAAGCTTTCTTT.

J is TRBJ2-1 and V is TRBV19; tentative D call: TRBD2 (5 bases). Germline CDR1 is LNHDA and CDR2 is SQIVND (reference sequence). The ends were cut back, 5 bases at V and 0 bases at J, with 14 bases in the middle. The CDR3 consists of 16 residues. The CDR3 loop reads CASSGSSRSSYNEQFF. DNA for the CDR3: TGTGCCAGTAGTGGCTCTAGCCGTAGCTCCTACAATGAGCAGTTCTTC.

This rearrangement joins TRBV7-2 to TRBJ2-2; D not certain. CDR1 is SGHTA, CDR2 FQGNSA, per germline. The ends were cut back, 5 bases at V and 2 bases at J, with 15 bases in the middle. The CDR3 spans 16 residues. The chain's CDR3 is CASSQVGPQNTGELFF. CDR3 in DNA: TGTGCCAGCAGCCAAGTGGGCCCCCAAAACACCGGGGAGCTGTTTTTT. Supplemented by reference TRBV7-2 and TRBJ2-2, the full variable domain reads GAGVSQSPSNKVTEKGKDVELRCDPISGHTALYWYRQSLGQGLEFLIYFQGNSAPDKSGLPSDRFSAERTGGSVSTLTIQRTQQEDSAVYLCASSQVGPQNTGELFFGEGSRLTVL.

The chain carries TRBV7-2 and TRBJ2-3; D might be TRBD1 (6 bases). CDR1 is SGHTA, CDR2 FQGNSA, per germline. The germline V and J ends were trimmed by 0 bases and 4 bases, with 17 bases remaining between them. This CDR3 has 17 residues. The CDR3 DNA is TGTGCCAGCAGCTTAGCGGGTCGGGCAGGGGCAGCAGATACGCAGTATTTT. It translates to CASSLAGRAGAADTQYF.

This clone was seen a single time. This chain links TRBV7-2 with TRBJ1-5; no clear D. V lost 8 bases, J lost 5 bases, and 16 bases lay in between. The CDR3 totals 14 residues. CDR1 is SGHTA, CDR2 FQGNSA, per germline. The chain's CDR3 is CASGSLRRDQPQHF. The CDR3 DNA reads as TGTGCCAGCGGGTCACTAAGACGCGATCAGCCCCAGCATTTT. The variable domain in full, completed from reference TRBV7-2 and TRBJ1-5, reads GAGVSQSPSNKVTEKGKDVELRCDPISGHTALYWYRQSLGQGLEFLIYFQGNSAPDKSGLPSDRFSAERTGGSVSTLTIQRTQQEDSAVYLCASGSLRRDQPQHFGDGTRLSIL.

The rearrangement links TRBV9 to TRBJ2-2; D uncertain. Germline V gives CDR1 SGDLS, CDR2 YYNGEE. This CDR3 is built from 12 residues. The V and J ends lost 0 bases and 8 bases respectively, with 5 bases between them. CDR3 residues: CASSVDVGELFF. The DNA of the CDR3 is TGTGCCAGCAGCGTAGATGTGGGGGAGCTGTTTTTT.

V and J are TRBV6-6 and TRBJ2-7, with D maybe TRBD2 (6 bases). The V end lost 8 bases, the J end lost 0 bases, and 17 bases lay between the germline ends. The germline gives CDR1 MNHNY, CDR2 SVGAGI (reference sequence). The CDR3 extends over 15 amino acids. This chain's CDR3 is CASSPGEKSSYEQYF. Written as DNA, the CDR3 is TGTGCCAGCTCCCCGGGGGAAAAGAGCTCCTACGAGCAGTACTTC.

The genes are TRBV16 and TRBJ1-3; D unclear. The CDR3 runs to 14 residues. Germline CDR1 is KGHSY and CDR2 is FQNENV. V was trimmed by 1 base and J by 3 bases, leaving 7 bases between them. As DNA, the CDR3 is TGTGCCAGCAGCCAATTTCGGGGTGGAAACACCATATATTTT. It yields the protein CASSQFRGGNTIYF.

The CDR3 DNA sequence: TGTGCCAGTAGCCCCACCAAAAACATTCAGTACTTC. Residues: CASSPTKNIQYF. The chain carries TRBV19 and TRBJ2-4; D remains unclear. Deletions cut 6 bases from V and 2 bases from J, with 5 bases between. CDR3 length: 12 amino acids. Germline V CDR1 and CDR2: LNHDA, SQIVND (reference sequence).

The genes are TRBV2 and TRBJ2-1; D unclear. CDR1 is SNHLY, CDR2 FYNNEI, per germline. V gave up 0 bases and J gave up 14 bases, with 11 bases separating them. This CDR3 contains 12 residues. This chain's CDR3 is CASSEAGYFEFF. DNA of the CDR3: TGTGCCAGCAGTGAAGCGGGGTATTTCGAGTTCTTC.

The chain joins TRBV6-1 to TRBJ2-7; D unclear. Germline assignment: CDR1 MNHNS and CDR2 SASEGT. The CDR3 is made up of 12 amino acids. Trimming cost V 4 bases and J 2 bases, with 6 bases left between them. CDR3 bases: TGTGCCAGCAGTGTCTCGCCCTACGAGCAGTACTTC. Encoded protein: CASSVSPYEQYF.

The table lists this clone with a few counts. The V and J genes are TRBV30 and TRBJ1-4; 11 bases agree with TRBD1. V was clipped by 3 bases and J by 0 bases; unmatched bases: 9. CDR3 length: 18 amino acids. Germline V gene data show CDR1 as GTSNPN and CDR2 as SVGIG (reference sequence). CDR3 in DNA: TGTGCCTGGAGCCCACGGCGGGGACAGGGGGCAACTAATGAAAAACTGTTTTTT. Translated, it gives CAWSPRRGQGATNEKLFF.

The chain is built from TRBV5-6 and TRBJ2-2; D might be TRBD1 or TRBD2, each matching 6 bases. Trimming took 2 bases from V and 6 from J, leaving 14 bases between them. The CDR3 extends over 15 amino acids. The V gene's germline CDR1 is SGHDT and CDR2 YYEEEE. In DNA form, the CDR3 reads TGTGCCAGCAGCTTCGGGAGACAGGAGTCCGGGGAGCTGTTTTTT. Protein sequence: CASSFGRQESGELFF. Variable domain in full (rest from reference TRBV5-6 and TRBJ2-2): DAGVTQSPTHLIKTRGQQVTLRCSPKSGHDTVSWYQQALGQGPQFIFQYYEEEERQRGNFPDRFSGHQFPNYSSELNVNALLLGDSALYLCASSFGRQESGELFFGEGSRLTVL.

This chain links TRBV7-2 with TRBJ2-3; 9 bases agree with TRBD2. With 5 bases clipped from V and 1 base from J, the junction kept 7 bases outside the gene matches. CDR1 and CDR2 (germline): SGHTA, FQGNSA. There are 16 residues in the CDR3. The CDR3 reads CASSTSSGMGTDTQYF. The DNA of the CDR3 is TGTGCCAGCAGCACCTCTAGCGGGATGGGCACAGATACGCAGTATTTT.

The V and J genes are TRBV5-1 and TRBJ1-1; weak D call: TRBD1 (5 bases). Trimming removed 0 bases at V and 5 bases at J, with 8 bases between. The CDR3 covers 13 residues. Germline values: CDR1 SGHRS, CDR2 YFSETQ. DNA of the CDR3: TGCGCCAGCAGCTTGGAACAGGCGACTGAAGCTTTCTTT. It specifies CASSLEQATEAFF.

This chain links TRBV5-5 with TRBJ2-3, with D possibly matching TRBD2 (6 bases). The CDR3 is 15 amino acids. Per the germline V gene, CDR1 is SGHKS and CDR2 is YYEKEE (reference sequence). V dropped 4 bases and J dropped 0 bases, with 12 bases sitting between them. The CDR3 DNA follows: TGTGCCAGCAGCCTGGGAGGTTCGAGCACAGATACGCAGTATTTT. Translating it yields CASSLGGSSTDTQYF.

This clone was observed once. The rearrangement links TRBV4-1 to TRBJ2-7, with D perhaps matching TRBD1 or TRBD2 (6 bases each). The CDR3 is 16 residues long. Between the trimmed V and J ends, which lost 0 bases and 3 bases, there was a span of 15 bases. Per the germline V gene, CDR1 is MGHRA and CDR2 is YSYEKL. As DNA, the CDR3 is TGCGCCAGCAGCCAAGATCCTTGGGGGGCCAACTACGAGCAGTACTTC. Amino acids: CASSQDPWGANYEQYF.

This clone was counted between two and nine times. The gene calls are TRBV28 and TRBJ2-5; D call uncertain. CDR3 length: 14 residues. Germline V gene sequence: CDR1 MDHEN, CDR2 SYDVKM. Trimming cost V 1 base and J 1 base, with 7 bases left between them. For the CDR3, the DNA is TGTGCCAGCAGTTTATTCACAGCCCAAGAGACCCAGTACTTC. Its protein is CASSLFTAQETQYF. The full variable domain, rest sourced from reference TRBV28 and TRBJ2-5, is DVKVTQSSRYLVKRTGEKVFLECVQDMDHENMFWYRQDPGLGLRLIYFSYDVKMKEKGDIPEGYSVSREKKERFSLILESASTNQTSMYLCASSLFTAQETQYFGPGTRLLVL.

The rearrangement uses TRBV2 and TRBJ2-2, with 9 positions matching TRBD2. This CDR3 comprises 16 residues. In germline, CDR1 is SNHLY, CDR2 FYNNEI. V lost 6 bases and J lost 7; bases outside the gene matches: 12. The CDR3 sequence is CASSQIPGTSFGELFF. CDR3 DNA sequence: TGTGCCAGCAGCCAAATACCCGGGACTAGCTTCGGGGAGCTGTTTTTT.

The J gene is TRBJ2-2, the V gene TRBV5-6; D uncertain. CDR3 length: 15 residues. Trimming removed 0 bases from V and 6 bases from J, with 12 bases in between. Germline loops: CDR1 SGHDT, CDR2 YYEEEE. The CDR3 loop reads CASSLGAGTPGELFF. In DNA form, the CDR3 reads TGTGCCAGCAGCTTGGGGGCCGGCACCCCCGGGGAGCTGTTTTTT.

The CDR3 bases are TGCAGCGCCAACGGACAGCGGGAGACCCAGTACTTC. Translating gives CSANGQRETQYF. The V call is TRBV29-1, the J call TRBJ2-5, with a weak D call TRBD1 (6 bases). V was cut by 7 bases and J by 5 bases, with 14 bases left in between. Germline V gene sequence: CDR1 SQVTM, CDR2 ANQGSEA. This CDR3 contains 12 residues.

The chain joins TRBV9 to TRBJ2-2; D gene ambiguous. V lost 0 bases to trimming and J lost 1 base, with 7 bases between them. Germline lookup yields CDR1 SGDLS and CDR2 YYNGEE. The CDR3 length is 15 residues. CDR3 loop: CASSVGLLNTGELFF. The CDR3 DNA reads TGTGCCAGCAGCGTAGGTCTATTGAACACCGGGGAGCTGTTTTTT. The full variable domain, in which reference TRBV9 and TRBJ2-2 provide the parts outside the CDR3, is DSGVTQTPKHLITATGQRVTLRCSPRSGDLSVYWYQQSLDQGLQFLIQYYNGEERAKGNILERFSAQQFPDLHSELNLSSLELGDSALYFCASSVGLLNTGELFFGEGSRLTVL.

The rearrangement links TRBV5-8 to TRBJ1-4, with TRBD1 matching over 7 bases. This CDR3 comprises 13 residues. J lost 8 bases, V lost 4 bases, and 5 bases had no gene match. CDR1 is SGHTS, CDR2 YDEGEE, per germline. CDR3 sequence reads: CASSGRGNEKLFF. In nucleotides, the CDR3 is TGTGCCAGCAGCGGCAGGGGGAACGAAAAACTGTTTTTT.